This T cell receptor (beta chain) was identified during a study of blood T cell repertoires in COVID-19. The wider study: Acute and convalescent COVID-19 samples came from the United States, Italy and Spain.

This table comes from immunoSEQ multiplex PCR, and its TCRdb copy is limited to in-frame clones, with some not included. The data show about 250,000 clones, with around 90% seen just once and roughly 0.79% held by the top ten. The Seattle site enrolled patients during active infection and followed them longitudinally. Germline V CDR1 and CDR2: SGHRS, YFSETQ. V was cut by 2 bases and J by 1 base, with 6 bases left in between. The CDR3 has 14 amino acids. This sequence originates from a young man with COVID-19, enrolled during active disease. The genes are TRBV5-1 and TRBJ2-2, with D maybe TRBD1 (5 bases). The specimen sequenced was peripheral blood. The DNA of the CDR3 is TGCGCCAGCAGCTTAGACAGGAACACCGGGGAGCTGTTTTTT. It translates to CASSLDRNTGELFF.